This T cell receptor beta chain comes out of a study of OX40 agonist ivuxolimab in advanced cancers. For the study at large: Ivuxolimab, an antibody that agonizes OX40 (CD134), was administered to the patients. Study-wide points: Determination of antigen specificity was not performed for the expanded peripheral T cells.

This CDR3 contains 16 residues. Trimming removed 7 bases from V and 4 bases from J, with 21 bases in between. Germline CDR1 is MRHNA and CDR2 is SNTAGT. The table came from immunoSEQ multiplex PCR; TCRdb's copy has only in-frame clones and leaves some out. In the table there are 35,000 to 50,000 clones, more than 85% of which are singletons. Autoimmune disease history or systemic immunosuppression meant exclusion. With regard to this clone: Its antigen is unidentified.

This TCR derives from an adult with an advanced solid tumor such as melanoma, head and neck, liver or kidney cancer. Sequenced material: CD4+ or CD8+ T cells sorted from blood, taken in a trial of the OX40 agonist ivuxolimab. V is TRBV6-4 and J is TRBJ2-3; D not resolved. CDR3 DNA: TGTGCCAGCATAGAAGTAGTAGTTAGGAGTGCAGATACGCAGTATTTT. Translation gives CASIEVVVRSADTQYF.